This T cell receptor (beta chain) was sequenced during a study of cytomegalovirus exposure and HLA in healthy donors (dated 2017 in TCRdb). As for the study more broadly: According to an earlier analysis of 587 of the donors, about 179 million T cells yielded 90 million to 140 million unique TCR beta sequences and about 280 Gb of sequence data. Of the roughly 420 genotyped donors, 80% to 90% were placed in the genetic ancestry cluster associated with self-reported Caucasian donors. Several DR-DQ haplotypes were handled as single units for association and clustering, since linkage in the cohort was strong. Rather than using new phenotypic data, the later analysis identified candidate immune exposures from TCR beta sequences and from how often those sequences occurred across donors. HLA typing covered class I and class II loci at four-digit resolution. On average, around 200,000 unique TCR beta nucleotide sequences were sequenced per donor among fewer than 500 genotyped donors of the cohort, with roughly 19% of those sequences being non-productive. A later genetic analysis took genome-wide SNP genotypes for about 60% of the roughly 670 donors and used that subset as a discovery cohort. All discovery cohort repertoires had been generated using a single sequencing platform. Donor age, sex, ethnicity and CMV serostatus were collected together with the repertoire data. The study aimed to test whether signatures of past pathogen exposure could be identified by cataloging public T cell receptors. In addition to the first cohort of hundreds of subjects, a separate validation cohort of 120 different subjects was used. Typing coverage varied by locus: roughly 629-640 donors for A, B, C, DRB1 and DQB1; more than 500 for DQA1; over 600 for DPA1; approximately 470 for DPB1. To predict cytomegalovirus infection status, the study brought together high-throughput TCR immunosequencing, statistical association of individual TCRs with disease status, and machine learning. An earlier analysis of roughly 600 of the donors used high-throughput TCR beta sequencing to judge whether each TCR beta V gene segment behaved as functional or pseudogenic. The study used immunosequencing to profile the T cell repertoires of more than 650 subjects and linked those repertoires to cytomegalovirus serostatus. In a later analysis, previously published TCR beta repertoires from more than 500 donors were re-analyzed and high-resolution HLA genotyping was added so that TCR occurrence patterns could be studied. An early release covering roughly 600 HLA-typed donors comprised about 300 gigabases of sequencing data and about 90 million unique TCR sequences.

The CDR3 contains 14 residues, cysteine and phenylalanine counted. The CDR3 DNA has 42 bases and is translated from base 1. V is pared back by 5 bases and J by 1 base, with 9 bases lying between the germline termini. In the germline V gene, CDR1 corresponds to MGHDK and CDR2 to SYGVNS. To note about this clone: Its cognate antigen has yet to be identified. There are no base qualities to consult, and no much larger clone falls within one base.

General study outcomes and caveats: In a later analysis, several top co-occurrence clusters were reported to appear linked to parvovirus B19, influenza, CMV and Epstein-Barr virus. In a later analysis, HLA-associated TCR beta chains showed more clonal expansion and lower generation probabilities than non-associated chains that were equally common. A cluster of highly shared sequence variants was judged likely to be a technical artifact of the sequencing pipeline. It was suggested by the authors that the approach could potentially be generalized to other disease states and immunological phenotypes. When HLA alleles, especially DR and DQ, strongly co-occurred, TCR associations were difficult to assign to individual alleles. A later analysis associated about 17,000 TCR beta sequences with specific HLA alleles at a false discovery rate of 0.05. Correlated functional status among segregating V segments might reflect linkage disequilibrium, but an unknown experimental factor could not be ruled out. In a later genetic analysis, fewer N-insertions in productive TCRs were reported among donors in an Asian-associated ancestry cluster than the roughly 640-donor mean. The earlier analysis of 587 of the donors excluded some 16 rarely observed V segments, including chromosome 9 orphons, because counts were too low. While some public TCRs were present in many individuals, most TCR sequences turned up only very rarely across donors. The classifier was reported to diagnose cytomegalovirus status with high specificity and sensitivity in both the original cohort and the validation cohort. A later genetic analysis associated a missense DCLRE1C variant with V-gene and J-gene trimming of TCR beta chains, and an independent cohort replicated the association. Because HLA typing was unavailable for some donors at each locus, only the typed subset was used in association tests. The study listed 164 TCR beta chains as associated with cytomegalovirus. Roughly uniform sequencing depth across donors was assumed in presence/absence analyses, although this assumption may not hold. A further reported finding was that TCR beta sequences accurately predicted the HLA-A and HLA-B alleles for most subjects in the first cohort. In a later analysis, the rate of TCR association differed among HLA loci, with DRB1 alleles having the most associated TCRs and HLA-C alleles having the fewest. In an earlier analysis of more than 500 of the donors, most TCR beta V segments appeared in productive rearrangements about 87% or about 30% of the time, broadly matching IMGT annotations. For the cohort, immune exposure information was limited to CMV serostatus. Because the 87-base-pair reads could not distinguish some IMGT-functional V segments, including TRBV6-2 and TRBV6-3, those segments were excluded. In vitro tests confirmed that a few of the cytomegalovirus-associated TCR beta chains recognize cytomegalovirus antigens. This cohort had only TCR beta chains sequenced, and the lack of alpha or paired-chain data limited which features could be detected. According to a later analysis, most CMV-associated TCR beta chains appeared to be HLA-restricted, and the HLA associations seemed to be driven largely by CMV exposure.

The cohort consisted of approximately 690 healthy bone marrow donors. Cohort members were all nominally healthy when sampled, although unrecorded immune exposures were likely present. The donor tested CMV seronegative and was one of the 352 seronegative cohort members. Every donor gave a peripheral blood sample, and the peripheral blood mononuclear cells from that sample were used for TCR beta sequencing. The Qiagen DNeasy Blood Extraction Kit was used to extract genomic DNA from the blood cell samples. Library preparation was by the immunoSEQ multiplex PCR assay. The multiplex PCR relied on a mix of 60 forward primers for TCR Vbeta segments and 13 reverse primers for TCR Jbeta segments. Amplification of the CDR3 region of rearranged TCR beta genes was performed with a multiplex PCR assay on genomic DNA. Amplified TCR beta libraries were sequenced as 87-base-pair reads on the Illumina HiSeq System. In the authors' own workflow: A later analysis counted tens of millions of unique TCR beta chains across the 650 to 800 repertoires, and about 10 million of these chains were shared by at least two donors. To remove PCR and sequencing errors, raw reads were error-corrected and collapsed into unique sequences using a nearest-neighbor algorithm that merged closely related sequences. Alignment of CDR3 sequences to IMGT reference sequences was used to assign V, D and J gene segments. For a sequence to be retained, at least a six-nucleotide match to both a V gene segment and a J gene segment was required. A rearrangement was called productive if the CDR3 had no stop codons and remained in frame with V and J, and every other rearrangement was called non-productive. Following IMGT convention, CDR3 was defined as the stretch from the second conserved V-encoded cysteine up to the conserved J-encoded phenylalanine. The earlier analysis of approximately 590 of the donors excluded any sequence lacking an unambiguous match to a single V gene segment. In an earlier analysis of 587 of the donors, a V segment was called functional when productive rearrangements were above 56.7%, and segregating when the standard deviation between donors exceeded 5%. A statistical classification framework was built for diagnosing cytomegalovirus status from the catalog of TCR beta chain sequences. A later analysis assigned V and J genes by comparing TCR nucleotide sequences with IMGT/GENE-DB human TR gene sequences. A later analysis assigned CDR3 sequences and most-parsimonious VDJ recombination scenarios with the TCRdist pipeline. In a later analysis, each TCR beta chain was defined by its CDR3 amino acid sequence together with its V-gene family, and reads lacking a unique V-gene family were excluded. In a later analysis, around 650 highly shared, low-generation-probability nucleotide sequences were removed to address suspected cross-contamination and a sequencing artifact. In a later analysis, a clonal expansion index for each public chain was calculated from normalized within-repertoire ranks of inferred template counts. In a later analysis, generation probabilities were computed with a VDJ recombination model fitted to out-of-frame rearrangements, and the resulting probabilities were checked against IGoR. In a later analysis, hypergeometric tests were used to score TCR-TCR, TCR-HLA and TCR-CMV co-occurrence, with a repertoire-size bias correction applied to TCR pairs. To estimate false discovery rates, a later analysis permuted the HLA or CMV assignments 20 times. In a later analysis, co-occurring TCRs were grouped with DBSCAN, and TCRdist sequence similarity was added when clustering was performed within HLA-allele-positive subsets. Co-occurrence clustering excluded repertoires with fewer than 30,000 or more than 120,000 public chains, plus five with anomalous nucleotide sharing. TCRdb re-hosts the immuneACCESS table, in-frame sequences only. Its copies lack some clones; in the studies checked, an unresolved V gene accounts for under half of them, and the cause for the rest is not known. D and trimming come from the DNA, and the V and J calls and clone size come from that table. This sample holds under 150,000 clones; around 78% were observed only once. About 2.5% of the sample is in the top ten clones.

The sequence was collected from a male donor in good health and CMV-seronegative. Specimen: PBMCs. The rearrangement combines TRBV25-1 with TRBJ1-5; tentative D gene TRBD1, with 5 bases matching. The DNA sequence is given as TGTGCCAGCAGTCCGGCAGGGAGCAATCAGCCCCAGCATTTT. The resulting protein is CASSPAGSNQPQHF.